This T cell receptor beta chain came from a study of T cell changes during pregnancy in multiple sclerosis. The germline CDR1 and CDR2 sequences are MNHNS and SASEGT. CDR3 length: 14 amino acids. V was shortened by 6 bases and J by 5 bases, with 16 bases between the two germline ends. TCRdb's copy holds only in-frame clones and misses some; the assay was immunoSEQ multiplex PCR. The table shows tens of thousands of clones, with about nine tenths occurring only once. The clonotype comes from a female donor in good health, enrolled as a control in a pregnancy study. The sample here was CD4+ T cells from peripheral blood mononuclear cells, taken after pregnancy. The V and J genes are TRBV6-1 and TRBJ2-5; D is unresolved. The CDR3 DNA sequence: TGTGCCAGCAGCCTGAAGGTTCTGCGGGAGACCCAGTACTTC. It yields the protein CASSLKVLRETQYF.